The clone carrying this T cell receptor beta chain was seen once. This sample is drawn from a study of blood T cell repertoires in COVID-19. The wider study: Specimens from acute and convalescent COVID-19 originated in the United States, Italy and Spain. Sample material is recorded as cDNA or gDNA derived from T cells, B-cell-depleted T cells, or PBMCs.

Libraries were prepared by immunoSEQ multiplex PCR; TCRdb keeps only in-frame clonotypes and omits some of them. The sample yields 170,000 or so clones, around 90% seen once. Trimming stripped 4 bases from V and 6 bases from J, with 18 bases between. The V gene's germline CDR1 is SGHVS and CDR2 FQNEAQ. There are 16 residues in the CDR3. The specimen was peripheral blood. V gene TRBV7-8 combines with J gene TRBJ2-2; TRBD1 is a possible D gene (5 bases). This clonotype originated in a man aged 40-49 years with active or convalescent COVID-19. This chain's CDR3 is CASSSQRVRVSGELFF. The CDR3 bases are TGTGCCAGCAGCTCACAAAGAGTCAGGGTCTCCGGGGAGCTGTTTTTT.